Listed here is a single T cell receptor (beta chain). Its target is not known. This sample is part of a study of Ad26.COV2.S vaccination and SARS-CoV-2 variants. Study observations and caveats: Among vaccine recipients, spike-specific TCR breadth exceeded that of placebo recipients.

Profiling relied on immunoSEQ multiplex PCR, and the TCRdb table lists in-frame clones only, not all of them. The profile covers 43,000 or so clones, with around 83% appearing a single time and about half taken by the ten largest. The starting material was peripheral blood, obtained after recovery from COVID-19. The sequence came from a human donor who had recovered from COVID-19.

CDR3 residues: CASSSDGGRMNTEAFF. The CDR3 DNA is TGTGCCAGCTCTTCCGACGGGGGGCGGATGAACACTGAAGCTTTCTTT. The chain recombines TRBV18 with TRBJ1-1; the D gene is possibly TRBD1 (6 bases). Germline-derived CDR1 and CDR2 are KGHSH and LQKENI. V was cut by 6 bases and J by 0 bases, with 17 bases left in between. The CDR3 spans 16 residues.